These T cell receptor beta chains were read from a single sample in a study of T cells in Graves' hyperthyroidism and ophthalmopathy. Using its own MiXCR run on the multiplex PCR reads, TCRdb lists one record per CDR3 protein. The sample yields under 700,000 distinct CDR3 sequences, more than 45% seen once. The sequencing sample was made of peripheral blood or thyroid tissue (not recorded which). These receptors were collected from a woman aged 18 to 35 with Graves' hyperthyroidism. The CDR3 runs from the conserved cysteine through the conserved F or W. The D gene is left open where the match is weak. Part of the rows lack a size; the others show once, few, many or a class for expanded clones.

CDR3aa	CDR3nt	abundance	j_gene	v_gene	d_gene
CASSTLQGMNTEAFF	TGTGCCAGCAGTACGCTACAGGGGATGAACACTGAAGCTTTCTTT	few	TRBJ1-1	TRBV10-3	TRBD1
CASSLKADVVYGYTF	TGTGCCAGCAGTTTAAAGGCGGATGTTGTCTATGGCTACACCTTC	few	TRBJ1-2	TRBV27	.
CASSETGIWRGYTF	TGCGCCAGCAGTGAGACAGGGATCTGGCGAGGCTACACCTTC	.	TRBJ1-2	TRBV10-2	.
CASMEYEQYF	TGTGCCAGCATGGAATACGAGCAGTACTTC	many	TRBJ2-7	TRBV2	.
CASSYAFYGYTF	TGTGCCAGCAGTTACGCTTTCTATGGCTACACCTTC	few	TRBJ1-2	TRBV12-3/TRBV12-4	.
CASSRLAGGGTGELFF	TGTGCCAGCAGCCGGCTAGCGGGAGGGGGAACCGGGGAGCTGTTTTTT	.	TRBJ2-2	TRBV7-2	TRBD2
CSADTGNYEQYF	TGCAGCGCTGATACAGGGAACTACGAGCAGTACTTC	.	TRBJ2-7	TRBV29-1	.
CASSEGPSSNQPQHF	TGTGCCAGCAGCGAGGGGCCGTCAAGCAATCAGCCCCAGCATTTT	.	TRBJ1-5	TRBV9	.
CASSYETGGLRKVQPQHF	TGTGCCAGCAGTTACGAGACAGGGGGCCTTCGTAAGGTTCAGCCCCAGCATTTT	.	TRBJ1-5	TRBV6-1	TRBD1
CSVEDSALSSYEQYF	TGCAGCGTTGAAGATTCGGCGTTAAGCTCCTACGAGCAGTACTTC	few	TRBJ2-7	TRBV29-1	.
CSFGGTGGYGYTF	TGCAGCTTTGGCGGGACAGGGGGCTATGGCTACACCTTC	.	TRBJ1-2	TRBV29-1	TRBD1
CATWSGGWYNEQFF	TGTGCCACCTGGTCTGGCGGGTGGTACAATGAGCAGTTCTTC	.	TRBJ2-1	TRBV7-9	.
CASSLNRGFTDTQYF	TGTGCCAGCAGCTTAAACAGGGGGTTCACAGATACGCAGTATTTT	few	TRBJ2-3	TRBV7-8	TRBD1
CASSYLKSNEAFF	TGTGCCAGCAGTTACCTTAAGAGTAATGAAGCTTTCTTT	once	TRBJ1-1	TRBV6-2/TRBV6-3	.
CATSRFGDGPYEQYF	TGTGCCACCAGCAGATTCGGGGACGGGCCCTACGAGCAGTACTTC	.	TRBJ2-7	TRBV15	.
CSALRAGDYEQYF	TGCAGTGCTCTCCGAGCGGGAGACTACGAGCAGTACTTC	.	TRBJ2-7	TRBV20-1	TRBD2
CAIRETGSRGYGYTF	TGTGCCATCAGGGAAACAGGTTCGAGGGGCTATGGCTACACCTTC	.	TRBJ1-2	TRBV10-3	.
CASSLGSDTTSPYEQYF	TGTGCCAGCAGCTTAGGATCGGACACTACTTCACCCTACGAGCAGTACTTC	.	TRBJ2-7	TRBV7-2	.
CASSDQGAGANVLTF	TGTGCCAGCAGTGACCAGGGGGCTGGGGCCAACGTCCTGACTTTC	.	TRBJ2-6	TRBV24-1	TRBD1
CATSRAIRGNSPLHF	TGTGCCACCAGCAGAGCCATCAGGGGTAATTCACCCCTCCACTTT	.	TRBJ1-6	TRBV15	.
CASSFEALLAANGELFF	TGTGCCAGCAGCTTCGAGGCCCTACTAGCGGCAAACGGGGAGCTGTTTTTT	few	TRBJ2-2	TRBV7-8	TRBD2
CSVVAAVNRASSYEQYF	TGCAGCGTTGTTGCGGCCGTGAACAGGGCCTCCTCCTACGAGCAGTACTTC	.	TRBJ2-7	TRBV29-1	.
CASISGTGVFTGELFF	TGTGCCAGCATCTCCGGGACAGGGGTTTTCACCGGGGAGCTGTTTTTT	.	TRBJ2-2	TRBV2	TRBD1
CASSYSGRGITNEKLFF	TGTGCCAGCAGTTACTCGGGCAGGGGGATCACTAATGAAAAACTGTTTTTT	once	TRBJ1-4	TRBV6-5	TRBD1
CASSETGTQGGELFF	TGTGCCAGCAGTGAAACTGGGACTCAGGGAGGGGAGCTGTTTTTT	many	TRBJ2-2	TRBV2	.
CASSLGKLYEQYF	TGCGCCAGCAGCTTGGGTAAGCTCTACGAGCAGTACTTC	.	TRBJ2-7	TRBV7-3	.
CASSSRKAGDRETQYF	TGTGCCAGCAGCTCCCGAAAAGCGGGAGATAGAGAGACCCAGTACTTC	few	TRBJ2-5	TRBV7-9	TRBD2
CASSLFTFGLAGGPRYEQYF	TGTGCCAGCAGCTTATTTACGTTTGGGCTAGCGGGAGGGCCTCGTTACGAGCAGTACTTC	.	TRBJ2-7	TRBV11-2	TRBD2
CATGGTQPQHF	TGTGCCACGGGGGGTACTCAGCCCCAGCATTTT	few	TRBJ1-5	TRBV7-9	.
CASSPDAYRDRASF	TGTGCCAGCAGCCCAGATGCCTACCGGGACAGGGCTTCCTTT	.	TRBJ1-4	TRBV7-9	TRBD1
CASSYEGPETQYF	TGTGCCAGCAGTTATGAGGGCCCAGAGACCCAGTACTTC	few	TRBJ2-5	TRBV24-1	.
CASSEEPNSPLHF	TGCGCCAGCAGCGAGGAGCCCAATTCACCCCTCCACTTT	many	TRBJ1-6	TRBV5-1	.
CASSPRVQGNTEAFF	TGTGCCAGCAGCCCAAGGGTCCAGGGCAACACTGAAGCTTTCTTT	.	TRBJ1-1	TRBV7-9	.
CARAGPDPYEKLFF	TGTGCCAGGGCCGGGCCCGATCCCTATGAAAAACTGTTTTTT	.	TRBJ1-4	TRBV2	.
CASRATVFEQYF	TGTGCCAGCAGGGCGACAGTTTTTGAGCAGTACTTC	.	TRBJ2-7	TRBV10-3	.
CASSLGRGHNSPLHF	TGTGCCAGCAGTTTGGGCAGGGGTCATAATTCACCCCTCCACTTT	.	TRBJ1-6	TRBV7-2	.
CVSSGQKYSNQPQHF	TGTGTCAGCAGTGGACAGAAGTATAGCAATCAGCCCCAGCATTTT	.	TRBJ1-5	TRBV27	.
CASRSRTGSGYNSPLHF	TGTGCCAGCAGGAGCCGGACAGGGTCAGGTTATAATTCACCCCTCCACTTT	.	TRBJ1-6	TRBV2	TRBD1
CASSLYGTTNTGELFF	TGTGCCAGCAGCTTGTACGGGACAACGAACACCGGGGAGCTGTTTTTT	.	TRBJ2-2	TRBV7-9	.
CASSGGTSGRGDTQYF	TGCGCCAGCAGTGGGGGGACTAGCGGGAGAGGAGATACGCAGTATTTT	few	TRBJ2-3	TRBV10-2	TRBD2
CASSSSTLPGEEQYF	TGTGCCAGTAGTTCTAGCACCCTTCCCGGGGAGGAGCAGTACTTC	.	TRBJ2-7	TRBV25-1	.
CASIGQANTEAFF	TGTGCCAGCATTGGACAGGCGAACACTGAAGCTTTCTTT	few	TRBJ1-1	TRBV7-9	TRBD1
CASSVRQGGNQPQHF	TGTGCCAGCAGCGTCCGACAGGGTGGCAATCAGCCCCAGCATTTT	many	TRBJ1-5	TRBV5-6	TRBD1
CASSYRREYEQYF	TGTGCCAGCAGTTACCGGCGGGAGTATGAGCAGTACTTC	.	TRBJ2-7	TRBV10-3	TRBD2
CATSDPDRGTGYTF	TGTGCCACCAGTGATCCTGACAGGGGAACTGGCTACACCTTC	.	TRBJ1-2	TRBV24-1	TRBD1
CASSRRRDSGANVLTF	TGTGCCAGCAGTCGTAGGAGGGACTCTGGGGCCAACGTCCTGACTTTC	once	TRBJ2-6	TRBV7-2	.
CASSQGPGVAFF	TGTGCCAGCAGCCAGGGGCCGGGGGTGGCTTTCTTT	.	TRBJ1-1	TRBV7-8	.
CASSLALDTQYF	TGTGCCAGCAGCTTAGCCCTAGATACGCAGTATTTT	once	TRBJ2-3	TRBV7-2	.
CASSDRDGTDTQYF	TGTGCCAGCAGTGACCGGGACGGCACAGATACGCAGTATTTT	.	TRBJ2-3	TRBV12-3/TRBV12-4	.
CAISERRGRGMNTEAFF	TGTGCCATCAGTGAGAGGAGGGGGCGCGGGATGAACACTGAAGCTTTCTTT	.	TRBJ1-1	TRBV10-3	TRBD1
CASIDGGVEAFF	TGCGCCAGCATCGACGGGGGCGTTGAAGCTTTCTTT	.	TRBJ1-1	TRBV10-2	.
CASSVSGLSCEQYF	TGTGCCAGCAGCGTATCGGGACTTTCCTGCGAGCAGTACTTC	.	TRBJ2-7	TRBV9	.
CASSLGLAERQETQYF	TGTGCCAGCAGCTTAGGTCTAGCGGAGCGCCAAGAGACCCAGTACTTC	.	TRBJ2-5	TRBV13	TRBD2
CATSDPLGGEQYF	TGTGCCACCAGTGATCCCCTCGGGGGCGAGCAGTACTTC	many	TRBJ2-7	TRBV24-1	.
CARGTGDTEAFF	TGTGCTAGAGGGACAGGGGACACTGAAGCTTTCTTT	.	TRBJ1-1	TRBV25-1	TRBD1
CASGLVRGLSSYEQYF	TGTGCTAGTGGTTTGGTACGGGGCCTGAGCTCCTACGAGCAGTACTTC	once	TRBJ2-7	TRBV12-5	.
CASSTRSTGELFF	TGTGCCAGCAGCACCAGATCCACCGGGGAGCTGTTTTTT	many	TRBJ2-2	TRBV7-2	.
CASSNLRRGTGKQNYGYTF	TGTGCCAGCAGCAACCTCAGACGCGGGACAGGGAAACAAAACTATGGCTACACCTTC	.	TRBJ1-2	TRBV21-1	.